The rows below give T cell receptor beta chains drawn from one sample of a study of T cell responses to AZD1222 COVID-19 vaccine. The method was immunoSEQ multiplex PCR; TCRdb's version includes in-frame clones alone and lacks a portion of them. This table holds about 67,000 clones, 80% to 85% found once. This material consisted of peripheral blood, taken on day 0 of AZD1222 vaccination. The receptor set was obtained from an adult in good health. The CDR3 runs from the conserved cysteine through the conserved F or W. The D gene is left open where the match is weak. Size values are once, few and many counts, or a class for expanded clones, and some rows have none.

DNA,CDR3,D,size,J,V
TGTGCCAGCAGTTTTGGGGCAAGGGACGAGCAGTACTTC,CASSFGARDEQYF,.,.,TRBJ2-7,TRBV28
TGTGCCAGCAGCTCTCGGGCGACGGGACGCTGGACTGAAGCTTTCTTT,CASSSRATGRWTEAFF,.,once,TRBJ1-1,TRBV7-9
TGTGCCAGCAGTTTAGACCAGGTTCAATCAGCCCAGCATTTT,CASSLDQVQSAQHF,.,.,TRBJ1-5,TRBV28
TGTGCCAGCAGCTTGTCCGGGACAGGGGTTGTTGGCTACACCTTC,CASSLSGTGVVGYTF,TRBD1,.,TRBJ1-2,TRBV7-8
TGTGCCAGCAGTTTAGGTGTTCAGCCCCAGCATTTT,CASSLGVQPQHF,.,.,TRBJ1-5,TRBV12-3/TRBV12-4
TGTGCCAGCAGCTTGAACGGGGAGCTGTTTTTT,CASSLNGELFF,.,.,TRBJ2-2,TRBV5-4
TGCGCCAGCAGTGAGTCGGGCGGTATGGGGTTCAGAGATACGCAGTATTTT,CASSESGGMGFRDTQYF,.,.,TRBJ2-3,TRBV10-2
TGTGCCAGCAGCGACACTAGCGGGTTAGACGAGCAGTACTTC,CASSDTSGLDEQYF,TRBD2,.,TRBJ2-7,TRBV11-3
TGTGCCACCAGCAGGGTCAGGGGAGGGCCCCAGCATTTT,CATSRVRGGPQHF,.,few,TRBJ1-5,TRBV15
TGTGCCAGCAGTGACACCGGGACAGGGGCCCCCCATGGCTACACCTTC,CASSDTGTGAPHGYTF,TRBD1,.,TRBJ1-2,TRBV6-4
TGTGCCAGCAGCGTCGGCAGGGGTAGAGGAGACACCATATATTTT,CASSVGRGRGDTIYF,.,.,TRBJ1-3,TRBV9
TGTGCCAGTAGTATAGATCCCCAAACTGAAGCTTTCTTT,CASSIDPQTEAFF,.,.,TRBJ1-1,TRBV19
TGTGCCAGCAAAAGCACAGATACGCAGTATTTT,CASKSTDTQYF,.,.,TRBJ2-3,TRBV12-3/TRBV12-4
TGTGCCAGTACCCTGGCGGAAGGGGCGCGGACTGAAGCTTTCTTT,CASTLAEGARTEAFF,.,.,TRBJ1-1,TRBV19
TGTGCCAGCAGTTTCGGAGGATTTATGGACGAGCAGTACTTC,CASSFGGFMDEQYF,.,once,TRBJ2-7,TRBV28
TGTGCCAGCAGCCAAGATCGGCAGCTCCTATATGGCTACACCTTC,CASSQDRQLLYGYTF,.,.,TRBJ1-2,TRBV3-1/TRBV3-2
TGTGCCAGCACCAATGATCTAGCTAGCACAGATACGCAGTATTTT,CASTNDLASTDTQYF,.,few,TRBJ2-3,TRBV28
TGCGCCAGCAGCCAAGATTTCGGACAGGGGCTCACCGGGGAGCTGTTTTTT,CASSQDFGQGLTGELFF,TRBD1,few,TRBJ2-2,TRBV4-3
TGTGCCACCTCGCCAGCCGGCACCGGGGAGCTGTTTTTT,CATSPAGTGELFF,.,.,TRBJ2-2,TRBV11-2
TGCGCCAGCAGACCGACAGCCTCCTACAATGAGCAGTTCTTC,CASRPTASYNEQFF,.,.,TRBJ2-1,TRBV4-3
TGTGCCAGCAGCATCGGGACAGGTGCTTCTCCCCTCCACTTT,CASSIGTGASPLHF,TRBD1,.,TRBJ1-6,TRBV6-6
TGTGCCAGCAGCCACTCCGACAGGGACACTGAAGCTTTCTTT,CASSHSDRDTEAFF,TRBD1,.,TRBJ1-1,TRBV3-1/TRBV3-2
TGTGCCAGCAGAGGGTGGGATAACACCATATATTTT,CASRGWDNTIYF,.,.,TRBJ1-3,TRBV2
TGTGCCAGCAGCACCACCGGGACAGGGATAATAAGCAATCAGCCCCAGCATTTT,CASSTTGTGIISNQPQHF,.,few,TRBJ1-5,TRBV21-1
TGCGCCAGCAGCCGAGGACAGGGCAGGCAGCCCCAGCATTTT,CASSRGQGRQPQHF,TRBD1,.,TRBJ1-5,TRBV4-3
TGTGCCAGCAGCTCCGGGGGCTATGGCTACACCTTC,CASSSGGYGYTF,.,few,TRBJ1-2,TRBV11-2
TGTGCCAGCAGCTTAGGGCATAGGGCAGATACGCAGTATTTT,CASSLGHRADTQYF,.,.,TRBJ2-3,TRBV13
TGTGCCAGCAGCAGGGGACAGCAGGACCAGCCCCAGCATTTT,CASSRGQQDQPQHF,TRBD1,.,TRBJ1-5,TRBV5-5
TGTGCCACCAGTGATTCCGGGACAGGGTTACAAGAGACCCAGTACTTC,CATSDSGTGLQETQYF,TRBD1,.,TRBJ2-5,TRBV24-1
TGTGCCATCAGTGAGGGGGACCTGAACACTGAAGCTTTCTTT,CAISEGDLNTEAFF,.,once,TRBJ1-1,TRBV10-3
TGTGCCAGCAGCGCCGCTAGCGGGAGTATCTACGAGCAGTACTTC,CASSAASGSIYEQYF,TRBD2,.,TRBJ2-7,TRBV11-2
TGTGCCAGCTGCGGGGACAGGGACACCCTACGACCCGGAGCAACTAATGAAAAACTGTTTTTT,CASCGDRDTLRPGATNEKLFF,TRBD1,.,TRBJ1-4,TRBV28
TGTGCCGGCTCGACAGAGCTCGGGGCCGAGCAGTACTTC,CAGSTELGAEQYF,.,.,TRBJ2-7,TRBV18
TGTGCCAGCAGTCCCTCAGGGCAGCGGAACATTCAGTACTTC,CASSPSGQRNIQYF,.,.,TRBJ2-4,TRBV27
TGTGCCAGCCGAGTCCCGGGACTAGCGGGAAGGAACGAGCAGTACTTC,CASRVPGLAGRNEQYF,TRBD2,.,TRBJ2-7,TRBV28
TGTGCCAGTAGTCCCGGAGGAGGGAGTACGCAGTATTTT,CASSPGGGSTQYF,.,.,TRBJ2-3,TRBV19
TGTGCCAGCAGTGAGACAGGGGCGGTGAACACTGAAGCTTTCTTT,CASSETGAVNTEAFF,TRBD1,.,TRBJ1-1,TRBV6-4
TGTGCCAGCAGCCAAAGGACAGAGAATTCACCCCTCCACTTT,CASSQRTENSPLHF,.,.,TRBJ1-6,TRBV3-1/TRBV3-2
TGTGCCAGCAACCCGGGACAGCAAGAGACCCAGTACTTC,CASNPGQQETQYF,TRBD1,.,TRBJ2-5,TRBV9
TGTGCCAGCAGTTTTTGGGCAGGGGGTAAGGGGAAGGCCGGGGAGCTGTTTTTT,CASSFWAGGKGKAGELFF,TRBD1,few,TRBJ2-2,TRBV28
TGTGCCAGCAGTCCCTCTAACAGGGTCGCTGAAGCTTTCTTT,CASSPSNRVAEAFF,.,.,TRBJ1-1,TRBV28
TGTGCCAGCAGCCCGACGAGGGCGAACACCATATATTTT,CASSPTRANTIYF,.,.,TRBJ1-3,TRBV9
TGTGCCAGCAACGGACAGGGGGCGGATCGGCCCCAGCATTTT,CASNGQGADRPQHF,TRBD1,.,TRBJ1-5,TRBV2
TGTGCCAGTAGTAGGAGTTGGGGCACCGGGGAGCTGTTTTTT,CASSRSWGTGELFF,.,.,TRBJ2-2,TRBV19
TGTGCCAGCAGCTTAACAGGACAGAGCTATGGCTACACCTTC,CASSLTGQSYGYTF,.,.,TRBJ1-2,TRBV7-3
TGCGCCAGCAGTGAGATGGCTAGCGGGGGGACGTACAATGAGCAGTTCTTC,CASSEMASGGTYNEQFF,TRBD2,.,TRBJ2-1,TRBV10-2
TGTGCCAGTATCCGTGACTCCTTAACCTATGGCTACACCTTC,CASIRDSLTYGYTF,.,.,TRBJ1-2,TRBV19
TGTGCCAGCAGTCCCTTCACGGCTGGGGACACTGAAGCTTTCTTT,CASSPFTAGDTEAFF,.,.,TRBJ1-1,TRBV28
TGTGCCAGCAGTTACTCGGGTTTTGGGGGAGAGACCCAGTACTTC,CASSYSGFGGETQYF,.,.,TRBJ2-5,TRBV6-5
TGCAGCGTTGTAGGGACAGGGGGAGCGGACACTGAAGCTTTCTTT,CSVVGTGGADTEAFF,TRBD1,.,TRBJ1-1,TRBV29-1
TGTGCCAGCAGCCAATCGACCCACGCCTACGAGCAGTACTTC,CASSQSTHAYEQYF,.,.,TRBJ2-7,TRBV3-1/TRBV3-2
TGCGCCAGCAGAAGAGACGAGTACAATGAGCAGTTCTTC,CASRRDEYNEQFF,.,.,TRBJ2-1,TRBV5-1